This T cell receptor (beta chain) was retrieved from a study of blood T cell repertoires in COVID-19. Study as a whole: In each case, the material was cDNA or gDNA derived from T cells, B-cell-depleted T cells, or PBMCs.

Looked up from germline, CDR1 is SGHNT and CDR2 is YYREEE (reference sequence). The CDR3 is 14 residues long. Trimming removed 3 bases at V and 2 bases at J, with 9 bases between. The protocol was immunoSEQ multiplex PCR, while the TCRdb copy is restricted to in-frame clones and leaves out a portion. The sample consists of around 160,000 clones, approximately 82% of them appearing once. The sequencing input was peripheral blood. This sequence originates from a human donor with acute or convalescent COVID-19. The donor label of this sample is uncertain. V usage is TRBV5-4 and J usage is TRBJ1-3, with TRBD1 as a possible D gene (5 bases). CDR3 DNA sequence: TGTGCCAGCAGCTCCAGGGTGGCTGGAAACACCATATATTTT. Translation: CASSSRVAGNTIYF.